A selection of T cell receptor beta chains follows, all from one sample in a study of blood T cells in healthy people across ages. TCRdb re-called the 5' RACE reads through MiXCR, storing one row per CDR3 protein. The sample yields approximately 1,100,000 distinct CDR3 sequences, more than 40% seen once. Sequenced: blood. These receptor sequences come from a woman aged 55-69 years in good health. CDR3s include the opening cysteine and the closing phenylalanine or tryptophan. D genes are given only for firm matches. Clone size is shown for a subset of rows, as once, few, many or a class of expanded clone.

clone_size	v_call	d_call	j_call	cdr3_aa	cdr3_nt
few	TRBV10-3	NA	TRBJ1-2	CAVLGSNYGYTF	TGTGCCGTATTAGGCAGCAACTATGGCTACACCTTC
NA	TRBV6-4	NA	TRBJ2-3	CASSASAAPGDTQYF	TGTGCCAGCAGTGCTTCGGCCGCTCCGGGAGATACGCAGTATTTT
few	TRBV2	NA	TRBJ1-5	CASSEEGKSNQPQHF	TGTGCCAGCAGTGAGGAGGGTAAGAGCAATCAGCCCCAGCATTTT
few	TRBV3-1	TRBD1	TRBJ2-3	CASSQTDRDRTQYF	TGTGCCAGCAGCCAAACGGACAGGGATCGTACGCAGTATTTT
NA	TRBV20-1	NA	TRBJ2-7	CSARSSRVESREQYF	TGCAGTGCTAGGTCGTCCCGGGTCGAGAGTCGGGAGCAGTACTTC
NA	TRBV6-1	TRBD2	TRBJ2-7	CASSVTSNEQYF	TGTGCCAGCAGTGTGACTAGCAACGAGCAGTACTTC
NA	TRBV29-1	NA	TRBJ1-2	CSPFPRDGYTF	TGCAGCCCCTTTCCGAGGGATGGCTACACCTTC
NA	TRBV20-1	TRBD2	TRBJ2-1	CSASVYSGLNNEQFF	TGCAGTGCTAGTGTCTATAGCGGGCTGAACAATGAGCAGTTCTTC
few	TRBV13	NA	TRBJ2-7	CASSPNRNPSYEQYF	TGTGCCAGCAGCCCTAACAGGAACCCTTCCTACGAGCAGTACTTC
NA	TRBV24-1	NA	TRBJ2-5	CATSLVPYNEQYF	TGTGCCACCAGTCTTGTCCCCTACAATGAGCAGTACTTC
NA	TRBV5-1	TRBD1	TRBJ1-5	CASSSGTGALNSNQPQHF	TGCGCCAGCAGCTCCGGGACAGGGGCTCTAAATAGCAATCAGCCCCAGCATTTT
few	TRBV29-1	NA	TRBJ1-2	CSAPDSWYGYTF	TGCAGCGCACCCGACAGTTGGTATGGCTACACCTTC
NA	TRBV28	TRBD2	TRBJ2-5	CASSLSSGGSSETQYF	TGTGCCAGCAGTTTATCAAGTGGCGGGAGCTCAGAGACCCAGTACTTC
NA	TRBV6-1	NA	TRBJ2-7	CAISYGINSEQYF	TGTGCCATCTCCTACGGGATTAACTCCGAGCAGTACTTC
many	TRBV5-1	NA	TRBJ2-3	CASSLNAQDSTDTQYF	TGCGCCAGCAGCTTGAACGCCCAGGACAGCACAGATACGCAGTATTTT
NA	TRBV24-1	TRBD2	TRBJ2-1	CATSDPGLAGKWNEQFF	TGTGCCACCAGTGACCCGGGACTAGCGGGAAAGTGGAATGAGCAGTTCTTC
NA	TRBV3-1	NA	TRBJ2-2	CASSQRRLNTGELFF	TGTGCCAGCAGCCAAAGGCGGCTGAACACCGGGGAGCTGTTTTTT
few	TRBV13	TRBD2	TRBJ2-1	CASSQGLAGDYNEQFF	TGTGCCAGCAGCCAGGGACTAGCGGGAGATTACAATGAGCAGTTCTTC
NA	TRBV20-1	NA	TRBJ2-7	CSARALVSLGEQYF	TGCAGTGCTAGGGCACTAGTTTCTTTAGGCGAGCAGTACTTC
NA	TRBV12-3/TRBV12-4	TRBD1	TRBJ1-5	CASRDLGQGYQPQHF	TGTGCCAGCAGGGATCTCGGACAGGGCTATCAGCCCCAGCATTTT
NA	TRBV7-9	NA	TRBJ2-7	CASSLGDGAYEQYF	TGTGCCAGCAGCTTAGGGGACGGCGCCTACGAGCAGTACTTC
NA	TRBV3-1	NA	TRBJ2-1	CASSQVVGEQFF	TGTGCCAGCAGCCAAGTCGTGGGTGAGCAGTTCTTC
NA	TRBV5-1	TRBD1	TRBJ2-7	CASSSVTGASEQYF	TGCGCCAGCAGCTCTGTGACAGGGGCCAGCGAGCAGTACTTC
few	TRBV6-1	TRBD1	TRBJ1-1	CASRDRASNTEAFF	TGTGCCAGCAGGGACAGGGCTTCGAACACTGAAGCTTTCTTT
many	TRBV6-6	TRBD1	TRBJ1-5	CASNMGQHGSNQPQHF	TGTGCCAGCAATATGGGACAGCATGGGAGCAATCAGCCCCAGCATTTT
NA	TRBV12-3/TRBV12-4	NA	TRBJ2-7	CASSPGSTYYEQYF	TGTGCCAGCAGTCCGGGGTCCACATACTACGAGCAGTACTTC
NA	TRBV5-1	NA	TRBJ1-2	CASSFGGAVAYGYTF	TGCGCCAGCAGTTTTGGGGGGGCTGTTGCCTATGGCTACACCTTC
NA	TRBV3-1	NA	TRBJ1-4	CASSQERAATNEKLFF	TGTGCCAGCAGCCAAGAGAGAGCAGCAACTAATGAAAAACTGTTTTTT
NA	TRBV9	NA	TRBJ1-1	CASSAAPGPNKAFF	TGTGCCAGCAGCGCAGCCCCGGGACCCAATAAAGCTTTCTTT
few	TRBV7-2	TRBD1	TRBJ2-7	CASSIAGTGAYEQYF	TGTGCCAGCAGCATCGCCGGGACAGGGGCCTACGAGCAGTACTTC
NA	TRBV27	NA	TRBJ2-2	CASSLRGKTGELFF	TGTGCCAGCAGTTTACGGGGGAAAACCGGGGAGCTGTTTTTT
few	TRBV20-1	TRBD2	TRBJ2-1	CSATGLAGARYNEQFF	TGCAGTGCTACCGGACTAGCGGGAGCTCGCTACAATGAGCAGTTCTTC
NA	TRBV5-1	NA	TRBJ2-1	CASSSLAAKLPEQFF	TGCGCCAGCAGCTCACTGGCGGCAAAGCTTCCGGAGCAGTTCTTC
NA	TRBV20-1	TRBD2	TRBJ2-1	CSAPASGGDAYNEQFF	TGCAGTGCCCCGGCTAGCGGGGGGGACGCCTACAATGAGCAGTTCTTC